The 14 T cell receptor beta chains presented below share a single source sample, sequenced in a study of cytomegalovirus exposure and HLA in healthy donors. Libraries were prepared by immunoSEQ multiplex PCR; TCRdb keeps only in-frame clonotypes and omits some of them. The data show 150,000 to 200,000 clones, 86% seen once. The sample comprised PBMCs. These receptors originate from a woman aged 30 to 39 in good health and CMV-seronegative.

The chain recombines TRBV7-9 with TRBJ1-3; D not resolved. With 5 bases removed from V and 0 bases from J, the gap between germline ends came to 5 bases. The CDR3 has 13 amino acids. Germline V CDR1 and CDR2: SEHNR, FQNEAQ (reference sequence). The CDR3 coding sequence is TGTGCCAGCAGCGCCATCTCTGGAAACACCATATATTTT. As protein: CASSAISGNTIYF. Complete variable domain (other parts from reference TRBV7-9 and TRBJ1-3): DTGVSQNPRHKITKRGQNVTFRCDPISEHNRLYWYRQTLGQGPEFLTYFQNEAQLEKSRLLSDRFSAERPKGSFSTLEIQRTEQGDSAMYLCASSAISGNTIYFGEGSWLTVV.

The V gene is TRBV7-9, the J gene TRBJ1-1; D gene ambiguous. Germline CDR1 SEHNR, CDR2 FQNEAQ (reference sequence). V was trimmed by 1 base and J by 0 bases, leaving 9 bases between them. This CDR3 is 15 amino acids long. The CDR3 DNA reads TGTGCCAGCAGCTTAGGGTCCAATATGAACACTGAAGCTTTCTTT. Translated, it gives CASSLGSNMNTEAFF.

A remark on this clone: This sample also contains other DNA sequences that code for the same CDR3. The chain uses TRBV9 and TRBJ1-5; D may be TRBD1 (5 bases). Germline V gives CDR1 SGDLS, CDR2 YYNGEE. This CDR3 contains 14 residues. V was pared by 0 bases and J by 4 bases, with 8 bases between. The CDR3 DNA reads TGTGCCAGCAGCGTAGGCGACAGTAATCAGCCCCAGCATTTT. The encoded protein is CASSVGDSNQPQHF.

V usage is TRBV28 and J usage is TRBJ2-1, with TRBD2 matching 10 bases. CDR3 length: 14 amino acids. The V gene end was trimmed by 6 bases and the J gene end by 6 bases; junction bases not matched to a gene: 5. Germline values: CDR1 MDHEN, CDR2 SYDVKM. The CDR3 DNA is TGTGCCAGCAGCCGAGCGGGAGGGCGCAATGAGCAGTTCTTC. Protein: CASSRAGGRNEQFF.

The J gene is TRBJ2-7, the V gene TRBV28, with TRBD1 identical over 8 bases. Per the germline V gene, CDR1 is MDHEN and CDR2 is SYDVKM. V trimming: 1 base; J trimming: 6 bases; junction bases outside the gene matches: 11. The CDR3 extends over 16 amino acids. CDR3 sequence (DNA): TGTGCCAGCAGTTTATTGACCGGGACAGGTCTAAGCGAGCAGTACTTC. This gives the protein CASSLLTGTGLSEQYF.

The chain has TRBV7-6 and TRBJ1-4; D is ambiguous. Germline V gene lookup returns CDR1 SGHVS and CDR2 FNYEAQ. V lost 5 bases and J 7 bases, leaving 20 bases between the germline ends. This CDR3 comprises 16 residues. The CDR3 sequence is CASSPSWATPSEKLFF. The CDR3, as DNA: TGTGCCAGCAGCCCAAGTTGGGCAACGCCCTCTGAAAAACTGTTTTTT.

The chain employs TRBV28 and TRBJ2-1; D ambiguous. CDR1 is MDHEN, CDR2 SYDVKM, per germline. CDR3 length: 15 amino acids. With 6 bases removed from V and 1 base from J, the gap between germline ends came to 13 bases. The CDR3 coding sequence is TGTGCCAGCAGGGACCGGAGTATGTCCTACAATGAGCAGTTCTTC. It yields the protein CASRDRSMSYNEQFF.

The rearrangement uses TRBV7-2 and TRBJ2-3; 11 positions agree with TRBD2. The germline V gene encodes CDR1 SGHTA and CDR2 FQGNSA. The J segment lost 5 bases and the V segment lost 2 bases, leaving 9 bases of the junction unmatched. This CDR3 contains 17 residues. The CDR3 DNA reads TGTGCCAGCAGCTTATCCTTAGCGGGGGGGCTGGGAGATACGCAGTATTTT. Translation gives CASSLSLAGGLGDTQYF.

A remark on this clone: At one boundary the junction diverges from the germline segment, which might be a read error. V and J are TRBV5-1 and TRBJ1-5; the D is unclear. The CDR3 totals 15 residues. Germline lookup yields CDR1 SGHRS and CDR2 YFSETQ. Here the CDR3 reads CASRLGADSNQPQHF. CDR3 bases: TGCGCCAGCAGGTTGGGCGCCGATAGCAATCAGCCCCAGCATTTT.

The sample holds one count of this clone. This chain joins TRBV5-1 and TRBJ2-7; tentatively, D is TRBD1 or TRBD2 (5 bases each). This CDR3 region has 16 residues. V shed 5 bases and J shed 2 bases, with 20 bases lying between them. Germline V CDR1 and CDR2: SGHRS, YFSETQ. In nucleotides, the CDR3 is TGCGCCAGCAGATATCGCCGGGACGCGGAGGCCTACGAGCAGTACTTC. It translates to CASRYRRDAEAYEQYF.

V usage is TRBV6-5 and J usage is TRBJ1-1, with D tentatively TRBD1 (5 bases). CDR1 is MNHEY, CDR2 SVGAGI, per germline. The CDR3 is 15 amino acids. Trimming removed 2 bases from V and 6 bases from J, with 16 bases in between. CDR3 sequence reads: CASSYPSRVLPEAFF. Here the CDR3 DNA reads TGTGCCAGCAGTTACCCAAGCAGGGTTTTACCTGAAGCTTTCTTT.

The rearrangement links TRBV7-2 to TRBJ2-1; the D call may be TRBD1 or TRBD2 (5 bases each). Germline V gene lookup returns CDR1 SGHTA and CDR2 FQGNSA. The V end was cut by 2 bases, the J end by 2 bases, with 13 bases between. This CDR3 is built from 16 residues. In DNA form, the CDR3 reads TGTGCCAGCAGCTTACTTGGGACGGGAACCTACAATGAGCAGTTCTTC. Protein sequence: CASSLLGTGTYNEQFF.

The CDR3 DNA reads TGTGCCAGCAGCCAAGATCGGGGGACAGCAGGGTGGAAACTGTTTTTT. Translation gives CASSQDRGTAGWKLFF. The V gene is TRBV4-2, the J gene TRBJ1-4; 7 bases fit TRBD1. The trim removed 0 bases at V and 11 bases at J, leaving 12 bases unmatched. Germline V gives CDR1 LGHNA, CDR2 YNFKEQ. CDR3 size: 16 residues.

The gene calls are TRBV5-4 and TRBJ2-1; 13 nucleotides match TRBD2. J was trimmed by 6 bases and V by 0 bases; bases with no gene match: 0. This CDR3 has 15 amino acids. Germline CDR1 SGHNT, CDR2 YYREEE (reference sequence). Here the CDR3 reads CASSLGLAGGNEQFF. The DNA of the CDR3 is TGTGCCAGCAGCTTGGGACTAGCGGGAGGCAATGAGCAGTTCTTC.